Each of the 27 T cell receptor beta chains below was sequenced from the same sample in a study of early T cells in non-severe SARS-CoV-2 infection. One entry per CDR3 protein, called by TCRdb with MiXCR from the 5' RACE reads. The sample lists roughly 27,000 distinct CDR3 sequences, less than 10% seen once, with roughly 15% in the top ten. The sequenced sample consisted of whole blood. These receptors were taken from an adult who was a healthcare worker with PCR-confirmed SARS-CoV-2 infection or an uninfected control (not recorded which).

V is TRBV10-3 and J is TRBJ1-4; the D is unclear. The germline gives CDR1 ENHRY, CDR2 SYGVKD. The CDR3 has 13 amino acids. V shed 10 bases and J shed 8 bases, with 17 bases lying between them. CDR3 DNA: TGTGCCACCTCGGCGTCGCTAGGGGAAAAACTGTTTTTT. This encodes CATSASLGEKLFF.

This clonotype was seen repeatedly, ten times or more. The chain joins TRBV7-8 to TRBJ1-3; D possibly corresponds to TRBD1 (5 bases). The CDR3 sequence is 13 residues long. Germline loops: CDR1 SGHVS, CDR2 FQNEAQ. V lost 5 bases to trimming and J lost 4 bases, with 9 bases between them. The CDR3 protein is CASSPGPGNTIYF. The CDR3 DNA reads as TGTGCCAGCAGCCCGGGGCCGGGAAACACCATATATTTT.

This clonotype was seen at least ten times. This chain links TRBV2 with TRBJ2-1; TRBD2 matches 8 bases. Per the germline V gene, CDR1 is SNHLY and CDR2 is FYNNEI. J gave up 2 bases and V 4 bases, and 4 bases lay outside the gene matches. This CDR3 has 15 amino acids. The CDR3 DNA follows: TGTGCCAGCAGTGGACAGCGGGGGCCCTACAATGAGCAGTTCTTC. It is translated as CASSGQRGPYNEQFF. Full variable domain (missing parts from reference TRBV2 and TRBJ2-1): EPEVTQTPSHQVTQMGQEVILRCVPISNHLYFYWYRQILGQKVEFLVSFYNNEISEKSEIFDDQFSVERPDGSNFTLKIRSTKLEDSAMYFCASSGQRGPYNEQFFGPGTRLTVL.

This clonotype was picked up many times. V and J are TRBV11-2 and TRBJ2-5, with 7 bases lining up with TRBD2. Losses at the gene ends were 5 bases for V and 2 bases for J; bases not matched to a gene: 11. This CDR3 is built from 16 residues. Per germline, CDR1 SGHAT and CDR2 FQNNGV. The CDR3 DNA is TGTGCCAGCAGCCAAAAATTCAGCGGGAATCAAGAGACCCAGTACTTC. The encoded protein is CASSQKFSGNQETQYF.

This clonotype was recorded many times. This could be a read error, since a much larger clone is one nucleotide away. The chain uses TRBV3-1 and TRBJ2-7, with unresolved D. This CDR3 contains 13 residues. V was trimmed by 0 bases and J by 0 bases, leaving 3 bases between them. The V gene's germline CDR1 is LGHDT and CDR2 YNNKEL (reference sequence). CDR3 nucleotides: TGTGCCAGCAGCCAAGAGAACTCCTACGAGCAGTACTTC. Translating it yields CASSQENSYEQYF.

This clonotype was counted between two and nine times. The chain is built from TRBV10-3 and TRBJ2-1; 11 bases are a match to TRBD2. The germline V gene encodes CDR1 ENHRY and CDR2 SYGVKD. The CDR3 spans 20 residues. V was pared by 2 bases and J by 0 bases, with 12 bases of the junction left unmatched. CDR3 region: CAISEPNMGSGGASYNEQFF. CDR3 coding DNA: TGTGCCATCAGTGAGCCAAATATGGGTAGCGGGGGGGCCTCCTACAATGAGCAGTTCTTC.

The table lists this clonotype with many counts. The chain carries TRBV7-2 and TRBJ2-4; D is tentatively TRBD1 or TRBD2 (5 bases each). Germline loops: CDR1 SGHTA, CDR2 FQGNSA. V lost 7 bases, J lost 1 base, and 11 bases lay in between. The CDR3 is made up of 14 amino acids. CDR3 nucleotides: TGTGCCAGCACCCTAGAGGGGGCCAAAAACATTCAGTACTTC. It codes for CASTLEGAKNIQYF.

This clonotype was seen a few times. V is TRBV7-9 and J is TRBJ1-1, with D possibly being TRBD1 (6 bases). With 5 bases removed from V and 8 bases from J, the gap between germline ends came to 12 bases. CDR1 is SEHNR and CDR2 is FQNEAQ in the germline V gene (reference sequence). The CDR3 covers 12 residues. The CDR3 region has the DNA TGTGCCAGCAGCCCCCGGACAGTGGAAGCTTTCTTT. Translated, it gives CASSPRTVEAFF.

CDR3: CSARGQETQYF. DNA for the CDR3: TGCAGTGCTAGAGGCCAAGAGACCCAGTACTTC. The V gene is TRBV20-1, the J gene TRBJ2-5, with unresolved D. From germline, CDR1 is DFQATT and CDR2 SNEGSKA (reference sequence). This CDR3 region has 11 residues. The V end lost 1 base, the J end lost 1 base, and 1 base lay between the germline ends.

This clonotype was seen repeatedly, ten times or more. The J gene is TRBJ1-1, the V gene TRBV18; D call uncertain. Germline CDR1 is KGHSH and CDR2 is LQKENI. V lost 3 bases to trimming and J lost 0 bases, with 11 bases between them. The CDR3 runs to 15 residues. CDR3 DNA sequence: TGTGCCAGCTCACCTTACAGCAACATGAACACTGAAGCTTTCTTT. This encodes CASSPYSNMNTEAFF.

This clonotype has a count of ten or more. The chain employs TRBV9 and TRBJ1-4; D gene ambiguous. The CDR3 contains 17 residues. Looked up from germline, CDR1 is SGDLS and CDR2 is YYNGEE. V dropped 0 bases and J dropped 8 bases, with 20 bases sitting between them. Written as DNA, the CDR3 is TGTGCCAGCAGCGTAGGATTAGCGAGGACGGAGGCCGAAAAACTGTTTTTT. Encoded protein: CASSVGLARTEAEKLFF.

The chain couples TRBV5-6 to TRBJ1-2; no definite D call. The CDR3 consists of 11 residues. V was shortened by 1 base and J by 8 bases, with 6 bases between the two germline ends. The V gene's germline CDR1 is SGHDT and CDR2 YYEEEE. The CDR3 loop is CASSLNGGYTF. CDR3 bases: TGTGCCAGCAGCTTGAATGGAGGCTACACCTTC.

With regard to this clonotype: With a much larger clone just one base away, this may be a read error. The chain couples TRBV6-6 to TRBJ2-2, with D tentatively TRBD1 (6 bases). This CDR3 region has 13 residues. Germline CDR1 MNHNY, CDR2 SVGAGI (reference sequence). CDR3 DNA: TGTGCCGGCAGCCCCCCAGGGGCCGGGGAGCTGTTTTTT. Its translation: CAGSPPGAGELFF.

The rearrangement links TRBV5-5 to TRBJ2-3, with 10 nucleotides matching TRBD2. Germline V CDR1 and CDR2: SGHKS, YYEKEE (reference sequence). The CDR3 covers 15 residues. V trimming: 3 bases; J trimming: 4 bases; junction bases outside the gene matches: 5. CDR3 nucleotides: TGTGCCAGCAGCTCCGGGACTAGCGTACCAGATACGCAGTATTTT. Protein product: CASSSGTSVPDTQYF.

There are many counts of this clonotype. The chain links TRBV7-8 to TRBJ1-4; no clear D. The V gene lost 4 bases and the J gene lost 8 bases, with 8 bases spanning the gap. This CDR3 comprises 12 residues. The germline V gene has CDR1 SGHVS and CDR2 FQNEAQ. DNA for the CDR3: TGTGCCAGCAGCTCCTATCGCGAAAAACTGTTTTTT. Its protein product is CASSSYREKLFF.

In DNA, the CDR3 is TGTGCCAGTAGTATAGCCGGCGGACAGCTTCTTAATTCACCCCTCCACTTT. This sequence encodes CASSIAGGQLLNSPLHF. J is TRBJ1-6 and V is TRBV19; TRBD1 might be the D (6 bases). This CDR3 is 17 amino acids long. V gave up 1 base and J gave up 6 bases, with 16 bases separating them. The germline gives CDR1 LNHDA, CDR2 SQIVND (reference sequence).

This clonotype has at least ten counts. This chain uses TRBV7-3 with TRBJ2-5; 14 nucleotides align to TRBD2. The trim removed 1 base at V and 4 bases at J, leaving 2 bases unmatched. CDR1 is SGHTA, CDR2 FQGTGA, per germline. This CDR3 has 16 amino acids. CDR3 loop: CASSLIGTSGGETQYF. In nucleotides, the CDR3 is TGTGCCAGCAGCTTAATAGGGACTAGCGGGGGAGAGACCCAGTACTTC.

V is TRBV10-3 and J is TRBJ2-2, with unresolved D. The CDR3 loop spans 16 amino acids. Between the trimmed V and J ends, which lost 4 bases and 0 bases, there was a span of 12 bases. Germline CDR1 and CDR2: ENHRY and SYGVKD. CDR3 bases: TGTGCCATCAGTGGAACTACCTCGTCGAACACCGGGGAGCTGTTTTTT. This codes for CAISGTTSSNTGELFF.

This clonotype occurred a few times. V gene TRBV20-1 combines with J gene TRBJ1-2, with TRBD1 as a possible D gene (6 bases). V lost 3 bases to trimming and J lost 4 bases, with 12 bases between them. CDR3 length equals 13 residues. Germline V CDR1 and CDR2: DFQATT, SNEGSKA (reference sequence). The CDR3 nucleotides read TGCAGTGCTAGGCCAGGGGCCGGCTATGGCTACACCTTC. This sequence encodes CSARPGAGYGYTF.

This clonotype was counted at least ten times. The chain carries TRBV19 and TRBJ2-7, with TRBD1 matching over 8 bases. The CDR3 consists of 15 residues. The germline CDR1 and CDR2 sequences are LNHDA and SQIVND (reference sequence). With V trimmed by 4 bases and J by 1 base, 6 bases remained unmatched. Written as DNA, the CDR3 is TGTGCCAGTAGTAAGGAGGGACAGGCTTCCTACGAGCAGTACTTC. Encoded protein: CASSKEGQASYEQYF.

This clonotype has ten or more counts. The rearrangement uses TRBV18 and TRBJ2-1; D is uncertain. V lost 4 bases, J lost 4 bases, and 11 bases lay in between. Germline lookup yields CDR1 KGHSH and CDR2 LQKENI. The CDR3 consists of 14 residues. The CDR3 sequence is CASSRNGLYNEQFF. CDR3 nucleotide sequence: TGTGCCAGCTCACGGAACGGTCTTTACAATGAGCAGTTCTTC.

This clonotype was seen repeatedly, ten times or more. This chain connects TRBV4-1 to TRBJ1-1; D gene uncertain. The V gene's germline CDR1 is MGHRA and CDR2 YSYEKL. The CDR3 sequence is 14 residues long. Trimming removed 6 bases at V and 0 bases at J, with 11 bases between. The CDR3, as DNA: TGCGCCAGCAGAGGACGGACGATGAACACTGAAGCTTTCTTT. Amino acids: CASRGRTMNTEAFF.

This clonotype was detected many times. J is TRBJ1-3 and V is TRBV18; maybe TRBD1 (6 bases). The ends were cut back, 6 bases at V and 2 bases at J, with 17 bases in the middle. This CDR3 is 16 amino acids long. Germline V CDR1 and CDR2: KGHSH, LQKENI. The CDR3 sequence is CASSLWGGDTGNTIYF. CDR3 nucleotides: TGTGCCAGCTCCCTCTGGGGAGGGGACACTGGAAACACCATATATTTT.

This clonotype has more than one count but fewer than ten. The CDR3 coding sequence is TGTGCCTGGAGTGAGGGGGTCGAGCAGTACTTC. It is translated as CAWSEGVEQYF. The chain has TRBV30 and TRBJ2-7; weak D call: TRBD1 (6 bases). V lost 1 base and J lost 6, with 7 bases in between. Germline CDR1 GTSNPN, CDR2 SVGIG (reference sequence). The CDR3 is made up of 11 amino acids.

Here the CDR3 DNA reads TGTGCCAGCTCACCACTTACGGCATCCTCCTATGGCTACACCTTC. Translation gives CASSPLTASSYGYTF. The chain is built from TRBV18 and TRBJ1-2; D is ambiguous. CDR1 and CDR2 (germline): KGHSH, LQKENI. The CDR3 spans 15 residues. Trimming left V 1 base short and J 4 bases short, with 13 bases between. Using reference TRBV18 and TRBJ1-2 for the parts outside the CDR3, the full variable domain is NAGVMQNPRHLVRRRGQEARLRCSPMKGHSHVYWYRQLPEEGLKFMVYLQKENIIDESGMPKERFSAEFPKEGPSILRIQQVVRGDSAAYFCASSPLTASSYGYTFGSGTRLTVV.

This clonotype was recorded a few times. The chain couples TRBV7-9 to TRBJ1-2, with D possibly TRBD1 on 6 matching bases. CDR3 length: 14 residues. The germline gives CDR1 SEHNR, CDR2 FQNEAQ (reference sequence). The V end lost 5 bases, the J end lost 4 bases, and 14 bases lay between the germline ends. CDR3 region: CASSRSTGVYGYTF. The DNA of the CDR3 is TGTGCCAGCAGCCGCTCGACAGGCGTCTATGGCTACACCTTC. Full variable domain (missing parts from reference TRBV7-9 and TRBJ1-2): DTGVSQNPRHKITKRGQNVTFRCDPISEHNRLYWYRQTLGQGPEFLTYFQNEAQLEKSRLLSDRFSAERPKGSFSTLEIQRTEQGDSAMYLCASSRSTGVYGYTFGSGTRLTVV.

This clonotype was recorded at least ten times. This rearrangement joins TRBV5-1 to TRBJ2-7; D perhaps matches TRBD2 (6 bases). The CDR3 totals 13 residues. V was pared by 7 bases and J by 5 bases, with 16 bases between. Germline CDR1 SGHRS, CDR2 YFSETQ. CDR3 in DNA: TGCGCCAGCTCGCTAGGAGGGGCCGACGAGCAGTACTTC. Translating gives CASSLGGADEQYF.